The 17 T cell receptor beta chains below were found in one sample sequenced in a study of Graves' ophthalmopathy and Graves' hyperthyroidism. From RNA, the CDR3 regions of TCR beta chains were amplified and sequenced. RT-PCR with HTBI primers came first, then second-round multiplex PCR. One entry per CDR3 protein, called by TCRdb with MiXCR from the multiplex PCR reads. Among roughly 410,000 distinct CDR3 sequences listed, 15% were seen once. Material: peripheral blood. The receptor set was obtained from a woman under 30 with stable Graves' hyperthyroidism.

This clonotype was found a few times. The rearrangement links TRBV19 to TRBJ1-3, with D hard to call. With 8 bases removed from V and 3 bases from J, the gap between germline ends came to 5 bases. This CDR3 is 11 amino acids long. Germline CDR1 reads LNHDA; CDR2 reads SQIVND (reference sequence). This chain's CDR3 is CASYYGNTIYF. In DNA, the CDR3 is TGTGCCAGTTACTATGGAAACACCATATATTTT.

This clonotype was found many times. V gene TRBV12-3 or TRBV12-4 combines with J gene TRBJ2-5; D unclear. Between the trimmed V and J ends, which lost 2 bases and 1 base, there was a span of 8 bases. The CDR3 has 14 residues. The CDR3 region is CASSLSPPQETQYF. CDR3 nucleotides: TGTGCCAGCAGTTTATCGCCCCCCCAAGAGACCCAGTACTTC.

The chain combines TRBV9 with TRBJ1-1, with D possibly TRBD1 on 6 matching bases. The CDR3 extends over 15 amino acids. Per germline, CDR1 SGDLS and CDR2 YYNGEE. V was shortened by 4 bases and J by 7 bases, with 20 bases between the two germline ends. The CDR3: CASSPQVGGWGEAFF. In DNA, the CDR3 is TGTGCCAGCAGCCCCCAGGTGGGGGGCTGGGGTGAAGCTTTCTTT.

This clonotype was detected ten times or more. V is TRBV15 and J is TRBJ1-1; D possibly corresponds to TRBD1 (5 bases). Trimming took 5 bases from V and 3 from J, leaving 16 bases between them. The CDR3 runs to 15 residues. Germline CDR1 is LNHNV and CDR2 is YYDKDF (reference sequence). As DNA, the CDR3 is TGTGCCACCAGCCTCATCCAGGGCTCCGACACTGAAGCTTTCTTT. It translates to CATSLIQGSDTEAFF.

This clonotype was counted at least ten times. The rearrangement links TRBV6-1 to TRBJ1-5, with 8 bases lining up with TRBD1. Germline CDR1 and CDR2: MNHNS and SASEGT. The CDR3 covers 14 residues. Losses at the gene ends were 7 bases for V and 4 bases for J; bases not matched to a gene: 6. The CDR3 is CASNLQGGNQPQHF. Here the CDR3 DNA reads TGTGCCAGCAACCTACAGGGGGGGAATCAGCCCCAGCATTTT.

This clonotype was seen at least ten times. The chain is built from TRBV7-9 and TRBJ1-2; 7 nucleotides line up with TRBD1. Germline assignment: CDR1 SEHNR and CDR2 FQNEAQ (reference sequence). The J segment lost 6 bases and the V segment lost 5 bases, leaving 12 bases of the junction unmatched. The CDR3 contains 15 residues. This CDR3 reads CASSPGTVSGNGYTF. CDR3 in DNA: TGTGCCAGCAGCCCAGGGACAGTCTCGGGGAATGGCTACACCTTC. Full variable domain (missing parts from reference TRBV7-9 and TRBJ1-2): DTGVSQNPRHKITKRGQNVTFRCDPISEHNRLYWYRQTLGQGPEFLTYFQNEAQLEKSRLLSDRFSAERPKGSFSTLEIQRTEQGDSAMYLCASSPGTVSGNGYTFGSGTRLTVV.

This clonotype was found many times. This rearrangement joins TRBV6-2 or TRBV6-3 to TRBJ1-1; 8 positions agree with TRBD1. The CDR3 contains 15 residues. Trimming took 6 bases from V and 6 from J; bases not matched to a gene: 12. Per germline, CDR1 MNHEY and CDR2 SVGEGT. The CDR3 spells CASRQPRTGIAEAFF. CDR3 sequence (DNA): TGTGCCAGCAGACAACCCCGGACAGGGATCGCTGAAGCTTTCTTT.

This clonotype showed up just a few times. The CDR3 DNA reads TGCGCCAGCAGCCAGACTAGCGGGGGCTACACCGGGGAGCTGTTTTTT. Its protein is CASSQTSGGYTGELFF. This rearrangement joins TRBV10-2 to TRBJ2-2; 12 nucleotides match TRBD2. CDR3 length equals 16 residues. V lost 6 bases, J lost 3 bases, and 5 bases stayed unmatched. The germline gives CDR1 WSHSY, CDR2 SAAADI.

This clonotype was counted ten times or more. The V and J genes are TRBV19 and TRBJ1-1; D gene unclear. Trimming took 4 bases from V and 0 from J, leaving 6 bases between them. Germline V gene lookup returns CDR1 LNHDA and CDR2 SQIVND (reference sequence). This CDR3 comprises 13 residues. As DNA, the CDR3 is TGTGCCAGTAGTAAGCCCTTGAACACTGAAGCTTTCTTT. This gives the protein CASSKPLNTEAFF.

This clonotype was counted at least ten times. CDR3 region: CASSAYRGGYGYTF. The CDR3 coding sequence is TGTGCCAGCAGTGCCTACAGGGGGGGGTATGGCTACACCTTC. This chain joins TRBV25-1 and TRBJ1-2, with 8 bases identical to TRBD1. The CDR3 runs 14 residues. Germline CDR1 MGHDK, CDR2 SYGVNS. V lost 4 bases, J lost 5 bases, and 6 bases stayed unmatched.

Details on this clonotype: A much larger clone lies a single base off, so this may be a read error. V is TRBV5-5 and J is TRBJ1-5; TRBD1 might be the D (5 bases). The CDR3 runs 14 residues. V shed 4 bases and J shed 0 bases, with 8 bases lying between them. The germline V gene encodes CDR1 SGHKS and CDR2 YYEKEE (reference sequence). The CDR3 here is CASSRQYSNQPQHF. DNA of the CDR3: TGTGCCAGCAGCCGACAGTATAGCAATCAGCCCCAGCATTTT.

There are many counts of this clonotype. The chain employs TRBV5-1 and TRBJ1-1, with D tentatively TRBD1 (5 bases). Trimming stripped 6 bases from V and 4 bases from J, with 22 bases between. CDR1 and CDR2 (germline): SGHRS, YFSETQ. This CDR3 region has 16 residues. CDR3 in amino acids: CASTRGAGNGGTEAFF. For the CDR3, the DNA is TGCGCCAGCACCCGGGGTGCAGGGAATGGTGGCACTGAAGCTTTCTTT.

This clonotype has a count of ten or more. The chain recombines TRBV19 with TRBJ1-6, with 7 bases matching TRBD1. The V segment lost 6 bases and the J segment 10 bases; nucleotides outside the gene matches: 6. CDR3 length: 13 residues. From germline, CDR1 is LNHDA and CDR2 SQIVND (reference sequence). CDR3 sequence reads: CASRNRGRSPLHF. CDR3 nucleotides: TGTGCCAGTAGAAACAGGGGCAGGTCACCCCTCCACTTT.

This clonotype was seen at least ten times. V gene TRBV12-3 or TRBV12-4 combines with J gene TRBJ2-7; 7 bases align to TRBD1. This CDR3 spans 13 amino acids. V shed 8 bases, J shed 6 bases, and the junction held 10 bases outside the gene matches. CDR3 in amino acids: CASCDRVSSEQYF. DNA of the CDR3: TGTGCCAGCTGTGACAGGGTATCTTCCGAGCAGTACTTC.

This clonotype was observed many times. The chain recombines TRBV25-1 with TRBJ1-1; no clear D. This CDR3 spans 14 amino acids. CDR1 and CDR2 from the germline V gene are MGHDK and SYGVNS. The V end lost 2 bases, the J end lost 0 bases, and 7 bases lay between the germline ends. The CDR3 here is CASSEGRLNTEAFF. The CDR3, as DNA: TGTGCCAGCAGTGAAGGACGGTTGAACACTGAAGCTTTCTTT.

This clonotype was found many times. V is TRBV12-3 or TRBV12-4 and J is TRBJ1-1; the D is unclear. CDR3 length: 14 amino acids. V was clipped by 6 bases and J by 4 bases, with 15 bases between them. The CDR3 loop is CASSSRWDGTEAFF. For the CDR3, the DNA is TGTGCCAGCAGCTCACGTTGGGATGGCACTGAAGCTTTCTTT.

This clonotype was seen ten or more times. The chain employs TRBV2 and TRBJ1-1, with D tentatively TRBD1 (5 bases). This CDR3 is built from 13 residues. Trimming removed 4 bases from V and 4 bases from J, with 10 bases in between. In germline, CDR1 is SNHLY, CDR2 FYNNEI. This CDR3 is CASSAGTGTEAFF. The CDR3, as DNA: TGTGCCAGCAGTGCAGGGACGGGCACTGAAGCTTTCTTT.